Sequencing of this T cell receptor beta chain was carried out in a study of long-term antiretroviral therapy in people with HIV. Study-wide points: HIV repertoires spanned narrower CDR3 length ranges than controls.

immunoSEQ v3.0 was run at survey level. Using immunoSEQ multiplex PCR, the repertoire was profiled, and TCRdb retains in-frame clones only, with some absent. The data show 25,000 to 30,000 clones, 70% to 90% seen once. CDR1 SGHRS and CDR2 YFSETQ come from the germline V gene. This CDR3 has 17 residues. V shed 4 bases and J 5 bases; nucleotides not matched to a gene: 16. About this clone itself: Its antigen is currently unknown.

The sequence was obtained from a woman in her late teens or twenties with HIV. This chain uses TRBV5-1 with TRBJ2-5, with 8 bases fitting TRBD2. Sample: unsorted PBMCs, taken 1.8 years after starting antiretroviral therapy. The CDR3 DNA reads TGCGCCAGCAGCCTCGGGGGGGGGACTACTCCCGGCGAGACCCAGTACTTC. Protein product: CASSLGGGTTPGETQYF.